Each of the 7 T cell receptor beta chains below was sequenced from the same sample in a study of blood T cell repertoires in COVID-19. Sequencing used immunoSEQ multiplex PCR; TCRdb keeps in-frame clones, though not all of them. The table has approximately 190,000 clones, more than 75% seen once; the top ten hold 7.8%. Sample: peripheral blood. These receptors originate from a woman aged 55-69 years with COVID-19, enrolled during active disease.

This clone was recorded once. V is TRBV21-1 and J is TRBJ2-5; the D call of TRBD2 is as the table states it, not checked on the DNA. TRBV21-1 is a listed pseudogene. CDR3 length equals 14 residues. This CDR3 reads CASSPLAGGKTQYF. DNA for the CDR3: TGTGCCAGCAGCCCATTAGCGGGGGGTAAGACCCAGTACTTC.

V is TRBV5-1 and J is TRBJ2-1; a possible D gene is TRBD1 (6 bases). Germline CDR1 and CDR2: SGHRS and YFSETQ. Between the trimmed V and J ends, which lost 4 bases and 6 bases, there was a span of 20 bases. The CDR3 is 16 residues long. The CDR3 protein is CASSTLQGASGNEQFF. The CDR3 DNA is TGCGCCAGCAGCACCCTACAGGGTGCGAGCGGCAATGAGCAGTTCTTC.

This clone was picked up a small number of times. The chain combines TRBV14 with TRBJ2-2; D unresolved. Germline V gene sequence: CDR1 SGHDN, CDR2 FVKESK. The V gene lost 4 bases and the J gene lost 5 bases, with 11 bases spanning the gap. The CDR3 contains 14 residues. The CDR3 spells CASSRRQVTGELFF. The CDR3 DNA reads TGTGCCAGCAGCCGTCGTCAGGTGACCGGGGAGCTGTTTTTT.

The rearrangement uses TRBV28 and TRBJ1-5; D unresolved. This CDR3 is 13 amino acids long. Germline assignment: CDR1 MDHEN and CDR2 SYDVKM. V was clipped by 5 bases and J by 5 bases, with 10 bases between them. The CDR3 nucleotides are TGTGCCAGCAGTGGACTGAGCTATCAGCCCCAGCATTTT. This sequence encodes CASSGLSYQPQHF.

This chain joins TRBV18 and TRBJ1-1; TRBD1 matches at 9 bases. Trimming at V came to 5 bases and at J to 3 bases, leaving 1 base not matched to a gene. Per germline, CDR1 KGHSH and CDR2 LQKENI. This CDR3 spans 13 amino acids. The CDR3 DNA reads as TGTGCCAGCTCAAGACAGGGGGACACTGAAGCTTTCTTT. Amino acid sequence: CASSRQGDTEAFF.

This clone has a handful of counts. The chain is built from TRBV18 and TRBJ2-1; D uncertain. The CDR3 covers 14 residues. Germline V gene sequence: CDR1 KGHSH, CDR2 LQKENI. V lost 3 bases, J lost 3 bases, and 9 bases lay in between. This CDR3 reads CASSPQVGYNEQFF. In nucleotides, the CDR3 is TGTGCCAGCTCACCGCAGGTAGGCTACAATGAGCAGTTCTTC.

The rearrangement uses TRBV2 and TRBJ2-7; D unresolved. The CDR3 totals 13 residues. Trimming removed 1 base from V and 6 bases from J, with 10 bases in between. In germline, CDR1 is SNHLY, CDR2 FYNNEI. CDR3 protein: CASSEVRSFEQYV. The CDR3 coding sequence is TGTGCCAGCAGTGAAGTGCGGAGTTTCGAGCAGTACGTC.